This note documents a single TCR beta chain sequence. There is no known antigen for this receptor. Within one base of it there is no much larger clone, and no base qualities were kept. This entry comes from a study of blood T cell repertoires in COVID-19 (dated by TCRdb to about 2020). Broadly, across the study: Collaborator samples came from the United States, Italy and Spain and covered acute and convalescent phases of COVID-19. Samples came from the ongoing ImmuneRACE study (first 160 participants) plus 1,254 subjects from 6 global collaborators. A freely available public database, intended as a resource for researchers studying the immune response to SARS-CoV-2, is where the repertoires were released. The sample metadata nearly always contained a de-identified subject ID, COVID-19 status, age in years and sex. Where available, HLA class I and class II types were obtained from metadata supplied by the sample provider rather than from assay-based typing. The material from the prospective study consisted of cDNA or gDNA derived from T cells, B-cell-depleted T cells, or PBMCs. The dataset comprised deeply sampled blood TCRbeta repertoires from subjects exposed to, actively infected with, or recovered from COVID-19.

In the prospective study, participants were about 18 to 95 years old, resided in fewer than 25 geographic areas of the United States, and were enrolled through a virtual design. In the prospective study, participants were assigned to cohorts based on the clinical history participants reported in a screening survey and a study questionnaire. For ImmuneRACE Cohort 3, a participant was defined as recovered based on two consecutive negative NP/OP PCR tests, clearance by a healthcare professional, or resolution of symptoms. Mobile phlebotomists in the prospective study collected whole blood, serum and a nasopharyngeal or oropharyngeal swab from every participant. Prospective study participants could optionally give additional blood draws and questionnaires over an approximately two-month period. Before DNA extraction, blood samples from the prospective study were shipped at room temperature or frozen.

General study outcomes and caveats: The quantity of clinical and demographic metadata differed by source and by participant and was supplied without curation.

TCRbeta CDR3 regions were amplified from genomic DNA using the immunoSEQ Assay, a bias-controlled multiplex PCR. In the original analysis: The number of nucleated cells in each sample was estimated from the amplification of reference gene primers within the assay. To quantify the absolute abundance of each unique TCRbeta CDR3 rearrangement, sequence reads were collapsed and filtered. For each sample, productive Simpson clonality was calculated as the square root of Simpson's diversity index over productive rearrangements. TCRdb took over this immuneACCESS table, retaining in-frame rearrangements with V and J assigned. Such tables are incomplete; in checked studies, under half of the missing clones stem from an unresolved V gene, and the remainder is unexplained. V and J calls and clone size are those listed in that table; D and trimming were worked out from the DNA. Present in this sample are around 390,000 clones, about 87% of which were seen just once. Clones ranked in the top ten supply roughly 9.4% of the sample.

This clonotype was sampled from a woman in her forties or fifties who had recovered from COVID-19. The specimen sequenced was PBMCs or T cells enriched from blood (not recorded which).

The sequenced DNA is TGTGCCAGCAGTTTAATACAGGGGGCAACTGAAGCTTTCTTT. Translation gives CASSLIQGATEAFF. The chain employs TRBV27 and TRBJ1-1; 9 bases in between match TRBD1. V and J are trimmed by 2 bases and 5 bases, and the gene matches miss 3 bases of the junction. Counted from cysteine to phenylalanine, this CDR3 has 14 amino acids. CDR3 DNA only is kept here, 42 bases in frame from base 1. Per the germline V gene (reference sequence), MNHEY is the CDR1 and SMNVEV is the CDR2.